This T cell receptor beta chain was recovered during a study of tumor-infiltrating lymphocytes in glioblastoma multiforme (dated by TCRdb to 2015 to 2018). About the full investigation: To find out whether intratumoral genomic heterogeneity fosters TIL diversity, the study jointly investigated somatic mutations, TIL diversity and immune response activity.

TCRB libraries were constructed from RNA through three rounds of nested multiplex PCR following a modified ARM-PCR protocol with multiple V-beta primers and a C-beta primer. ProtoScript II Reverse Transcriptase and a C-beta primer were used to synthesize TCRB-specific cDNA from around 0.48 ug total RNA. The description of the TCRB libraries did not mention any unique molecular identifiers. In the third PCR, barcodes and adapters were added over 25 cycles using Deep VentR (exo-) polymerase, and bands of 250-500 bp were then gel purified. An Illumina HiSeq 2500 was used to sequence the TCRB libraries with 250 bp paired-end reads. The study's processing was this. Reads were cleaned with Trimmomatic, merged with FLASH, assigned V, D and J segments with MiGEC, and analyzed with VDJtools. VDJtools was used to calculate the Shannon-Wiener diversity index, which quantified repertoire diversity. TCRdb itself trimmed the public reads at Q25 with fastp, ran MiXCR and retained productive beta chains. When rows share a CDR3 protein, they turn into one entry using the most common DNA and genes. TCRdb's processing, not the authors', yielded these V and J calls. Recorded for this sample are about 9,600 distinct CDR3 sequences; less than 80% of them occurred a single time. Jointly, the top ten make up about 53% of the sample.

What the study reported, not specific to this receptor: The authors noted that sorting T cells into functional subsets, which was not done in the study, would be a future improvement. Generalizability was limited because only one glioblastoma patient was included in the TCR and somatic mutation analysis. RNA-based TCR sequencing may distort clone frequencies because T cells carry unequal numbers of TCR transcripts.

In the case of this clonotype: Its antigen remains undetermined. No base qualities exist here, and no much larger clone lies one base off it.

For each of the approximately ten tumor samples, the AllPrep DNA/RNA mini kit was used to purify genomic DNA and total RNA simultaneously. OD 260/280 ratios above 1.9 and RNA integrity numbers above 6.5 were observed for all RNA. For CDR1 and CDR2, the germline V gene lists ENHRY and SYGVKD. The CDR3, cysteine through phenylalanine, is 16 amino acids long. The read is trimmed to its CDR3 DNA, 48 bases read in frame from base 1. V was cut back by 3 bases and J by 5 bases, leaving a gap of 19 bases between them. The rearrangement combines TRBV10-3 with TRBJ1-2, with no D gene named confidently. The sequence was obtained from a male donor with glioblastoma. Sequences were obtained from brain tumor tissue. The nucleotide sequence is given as TGTGCCATCAGTGACCCCACCCCACAGTGGGAATATGGCTACACCTTC. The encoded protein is CAISDPTPQWEYGYTF.